A single sample gave rise to the 11 T cell receptor beta chains below, sequenced in a study of Graves' ophthalmopathy and Graves' hyperthyroidism. RNA transcripts were the source from which TCR beta CDR3 regions were amplified. RT-PCR was first run with HTBI primers, then multiplex PCR in a second round. TCRdb called the multiplex PCR reads again in MiXCR, with one record for every CDR3 protein. The data hold 300,000 to 400,000 distinct CDR3 sequences, with roughly 17% observed a single time. The sequencing sample was made of peripheral blood. These receptors were collected from an adult man with Graves' ophthalmopathy.

This clonotype was found many times. The chain has TRBV5-1 and TRBJ1-6; 9 nucleotides agree with TRBD1. The germline CDR1 and CDR2 sequences are SGHRS and YFSETQ. Trimming took 4 bases from V and 10 from J; bases not matched to a gene: 6. The CDR3 is 14 residues long. The CDR3 DNA sequence: TGCGCCAGCAGCCTGGACAGGGGTGAATCACCCCTCCACTTT. The encoded protein is CASSLDRGESPLHF. The full variable domain, completed using reference TRBV5-1 and TRBJ1-6, is KAGVTQTPRYLIKTRGQQVTLSCSPISGHRSVSWYQQTPGQGLQFLFEYFSETQRNKGNFPGRFSGRQFSNSRSEMNVSTLELGDSALYLCASSLDRGESPLHFGNGTRLTVT.

This clonotype was seen many times. The chain couples TRBV5-1 to TRBJ2-5; no firm D call. V lost 1 base and J lost 1, with 8 bases in between. Germline CDR1 is SGHRS and CDR2 is YFSETQ. The CDR3 extends over 14 amino acids. CDR3 bases: TGCGCCAGCAGCTTGTATAGGACCCAAGAGACCCAGTACTTC. As protein: CASSLYRTQETQYF.

This clonotype was recorded many times. This chain links TRBV6-1 with TRBJ2-2; 10 positions match TRBD1. The CDR3 is 14 amino acids. CDR1 is MNHNS and CDR2 is SASEGT in the germline V gene. After removal of 7 bases from V and 5 bases from J, the junction contained 4 bases not matched to a gene. In DNA, the CDR3 is TGTGCCAGCACTGGGACAGGGGTGACCGGGGAGCTGTTTTTT. It specifies CASTGTGVTGELFF.

This clonotype has ten or more counts. J is TRBJ2-5 and V is TRBV20-1; 8 nucleotides match TRBD2. The CDR3 loop spans 15 amino acids. V dropped 0 bases and J dropped 4; count of bases not matched to a gene: 7. From germline, CDR1 is DFQATT and CDR2 SNEGSKA (reference sequence). CDR3 in DNA: TGCAGTGCTAGAGATGCGGGGGGTGTGGCAGAGACCCAGTACTTC. Translation gives CSARDAGGVAETQYF.

The chain is built from TRBV5-1 and TRBJ2-5; 7 bases are shared with TRBD1. CDR3 length: 15 residues. Germline trimming cut 3 bases from V and 1 base from J; bases unmatched to any gene: 6. CDR1 and CDR2 (germline): SGHRS, YFSETQ. In DNA, the CDR3 is TGCGCCAGCAGCTCGGACAGGTCCCCCCAAGAGACCCAGTACTTC. Its protein product is CASSSDRSPQETQYF.

V is TRBV7-3 and J is TRBJ2-5, with 7 bases fitting TRBD1. Germline assignment: CDR1 SGHTA and CDR2 FQGTGA. V lost 5 bases and J lost 7; bases outside the gene matches: 7. The length of the CDR3 is 13 residues. The CDR3 reads CASSLGTAGTQYF. CDR3 nucleotides: TGTGCCAGCAGCCTTGGGACAGCTGGGACCCAGTACTTC.

V gene TRBV6-5 combines with J gene TRBJ2-2, with D perhaps TRBD1 (6 bases). The CDR3 extends over 14 amino acids. CDR1 is MNHEY and CDR2 is SVGAGI in the germline V gene. The germline V and J ends were trimmed by 2 bases and 6 bases, with 10 bases remaining between them. CDR3 in amino acids: CASSYPAGAGELFF. The CDR3 nucleotides are TGTGCCAGCAGTTACCCGGCAGGGGCCGGGGAGCTGTTTTTT.

Ten or more counts support this clonotype. The V and J genes are TRBV28 and TRBJ1-6, with D perhaps TRBD1 (5 bases). Germline V gene sequence: CDR1 MDHEN, CDR2 SYDVKM. The CDR3 has 13 residues. Trimming pared 2 bases from V and 8 bases from J, leaving 7 bases between. The CDR3 loop is CASSLRGDSPLHF. Written as DNA, the CDR3 is TGTGCCAGCAGTTTACGAGGGGATTCACCCCTCCACTTT.

This clonotype was found many times. The genes are TRBV6-2 or TRBV6-3 and TRBJ2-7; TRBD2 aligns across 13 bases. Trimming removed 2 bases from V and 3 bases from J; junction bases left unmatched: 13. The CDR3 has 19 amino acids. CDR1 is MNHEY and CDR2 is SVGEGT in the germline V gene. The CDR3 DNA reads as TGTGCCAGCAGTTACCCCCGGACTAGCGGGAGACCCCCCCTCTACGAGCAGTACTTC. Translating it yields CASSYPRTSGRPPLYEQYF.

This clonotype was recorded at least ten times. The germline gene is not matched at one end of the junction; a read error may be the cause. Written as DNA, the CDR3 is TGCAGCGCGAAAACAGAGAACTATGGCCACACCTTC. Translated, it gives CSAKTENYGHTF. This rearrangement joins TRBV29-1 to TRBJ1-2, with no clear D. CDR3 size: 12 residues. Per the germline V gene, CDR1 is SQVTM and CDR2 is ANQGSEA.

This clonotype was detected ten times or more. The chain joins TRBV9 to TRBJ1-1; 9 nucleotides agree with TRBD1. J gave up 3 bases and V 4 bases, and 13 bases lay outside the gene matches. Germline lookup yields CDR1 SGDLS and CDR2 YYNGEE. The length of the CDR3 is 17 residues. CDR3 region: CASSPSPGTGMDTEAFF. As DNA, the CDR3 is TGTGCCAGCAGCCCCAGTCCCGGGACAGGGATGGACACTGAAGCTTTCTTT.